This TCR beta chain is from a study of blood T cell repertoires in COVID-19. Study summary: PBMCs, B-cell-depleted T cells, or T cells were the source of the cDNA or gDNA that made up the material.

Assay used: immunoSEQ multiplex PCR; TCRdb lists only in-frame clones, some missing. The sample has about 200,000 clones, 70% to 85% seen once. This clone came up a few times. Trimming took 4 bases from V and 4 from J, leaving 10 bases between them. The CDR3 has 13 amino acids. Germline CDR1 MDHEN, CDR2 SYDVKM. The J gene is TRBJ2-5, the V gene TRBV28, with a weak D call TRBD1 (6 bases). This sequence originates from a man aged 45-60 years with active or convalescent COVID-19. Sample: peripheral blood. CDR3 sequence reads: CASSSQGVETQYF. As DNA, the CDR3 is TGTGCCAGCAGTTCACAGGGAGTAGAGACCCAGTACTTC.